This TCR beta chain is from a study of OX40 agonist ivuxolimab in advanced cancers. Study at large: Enrolled patients in dose escalation had cancers that were hepatocellular carcinoma, melanoma, renal cell or head and neck cancer.

Only in-frame clones appear in the TCRdb table, and some are missing; sequencing was by immunoSEQ multiplex PCR. The sample carries some 50,000 clones, 88% recorded once. Germline V gives CDR1 MNHEY, CDR2 SVGAGI. V lost 4 bases and J 1 base, leaving 7 bases between the germline ends. The CDR3 is 13 amino acids. The sequences come from CD4+ or CD8+ T cells sorted from blood, collected in a trial of the OX40 agonist ivuxolimab. The J gene is TRBJ2-5, the V gene TRBV6-5; D possibly corresponds to TRBD2 (5 bases). This clonotype was obtained from an adult with an advanced solid tumor such as melanoma, head and neck, liver or kidney cancer. The CDR3, as DNA: TGTGCCAGCAGTTCGAGGGCCCAAGAGACCCAGTACTTC. Translated: CASSSRAQETQYF.